This TCR beta chain was sequenced during a study of OX40 agonist ivuxolimab in advanced cancers. The data were produced by immunoSEQ multiplex PCR, yet TCRdb's version contains in-frame clones alone and is incomplete. The repertoire has some 64,000 clones, about 83% of them found once; the top ten carry 0.76%. Germline CDR1 ENHRY, CDR2 SYGVKD. The V end lost 2 bases, the J end lost 6 bases, and 11 bases lay between the germline ends. The CDR3 covers 13 residues. The rearrangement uses TRBV10-3 and TRBJ2-7; tentative D call: TRBD1 (6 bases). This sample comprised CD4+ or CD8+ T cells sorted from blood, obtained in a trial of the OX40 agonist ivuxolimab. The origin of this receptor is an adult with an advanced solid tumor such as melanoma, head and neck, liver or kidney cancer. CDR3: CAISEGQSVEQYF. CDR3 sequence (DNA): TGTGCCATCAGTGAGGGACAGTCCGTCGAGCAGTACTTC.